A single sample is the source of the 24 T cell receptor beta chains below, sequenced in a study of cytomegalovirus exposure and HLA in healthy donors. Using immunoSEQ multiplex PCR, the repertoire was profiled, and TCRdb retains in-frame clones only, with some absent. The repertoire holds more than 65,000 clones, with around 92% as singletons. Sequencing was carried out using PBMCs. The origin of the receptors is a man younger than 30 in good health and CMV-seronegative.

This clone occurred a few times. This chain joins TRBV27 and TRBJ2-3; TRBD2 agrees at 7 bases. This CDR3 spans 14 amino acids. V trimming: 5 bases; J trimming: 0 bases; junction bases outside the gene matches: 2. Germline CDR1 and CDR2: MNHEY and SMNVEV (reference sequence). Written as DNA, the CDR3 is TGTGCCAGCAGTGGTAGCGGGAGCACAGATACGCAGTATTTT. Its protein product is CASSGSGSTDTQYF.

The V and J genes are TRBV19 and TRBJ1-2; 8 bases agree with TRBD1. Trimming cost V 2 bases and J 5 bases; bases outside gene matches: 7. Germline V lookup: CDR1 LNHDA, CDR2 SQIVND (reference sequence). The CDR3 sequence is 15 residues long. This chain's CDR3 is CASSIPGGAGYGYTF. The CDR3 nucleotides are TGTGCCAGTAGTATACCAGGGGGCGCTGGGTATGGCTACACCTTC.

The chain links TRBV5-1 to TRBJ2-7; 8 bases fit TRBD2. The CDR3 runs to 16 residues. With 0 bases clipped from V and 5 bases from J, the junction kept 10 bases outside the gene matches. Germline-derived CDR1 and CDR2 are SGHRS and YFSETQ. Written as DNA, the CDR3 is TGCGCCAGCAGCTTGGATATCCGGGGGGGAGCGGACGAGCAGTACTTC. This encodes CASSLDIRGGADEQYF.

In regard to this clone: The sample contains more than one DNA sequence encoding this CDR3. The chain combines TRBV6-5 with TRBJ1-3; D is uncertain. This CDR3 contains 14 residues. Germline loops: CDR1 MNHEY, CDR2 SVGAGI. V lost 5 bases, J lost 0 bases, and 8 bases lay in between. This CDR3 is CASSRTDSGNTIYF. The CDR3 nucleotides are TGTGCCAGCAGTCGGACTGACTCTGGAAACACCATATATTTT.

This chain links TRBV12-5 with TRBJ1-1; 9 bases align to TRBD1. Losses at the gene ends were 5 bases for V and 4 bases for J; bases not matched to a gene: 5. Germline CDR1 and CDR2: LGHNT and FRNRAP. The CDR3 length is 14 residues. In nucleotides, the CDR3 is TGTGCTAGTGGTACCCGACAGGGGGGCACTGAAGCTTTCTTT. As protein: CASGTRQGGTEAFF.

The genes are TRBV5-1 and TRBJ1-1; TRBD1 matches 7 bases. This CDR3 region has 14 residues. Germline V gene sequence: CDR1 SGHRS, CDR2 YFSETQ. The V segment lost 3 bases and the J segment 4 bases; nucleotides outside the gene matches: 6. This CDR3 is CASSSTGKVTEAFF. CDR3 in DNA: TGCGCCAGCAGCTCGACAGGGAAGGTCACTGAAGCTTTCTTT.

The chain is built from TRBV7-6 and TRBJ1-4, with a tentative D call TRBD1 (5 bases). The CDR3 is 16 residues long. The germline V gene has CDR1 SGHVS and CDR2 FNYEAQ. Between the trimmed V and J ends, which lost 6 bases and 4 bases, there was a span of 18 bases. The CDR3 nucleotides are TGTGCCAGCAGTCCCCAAGTCACAGGTTATAATGAAAAACTGTTTTTT. It specifies CASSPQVTGYNEKLFF.

CDR3: CASSERRTIYEQYF. The CDR3, as DNA: TGTGCCAGCAGTGAAAGACGGACAATCTACGAGCAGTACTTC. The chain uses TRBV2 and TRBJ2-7; a possible D gene is TRBD1 (5 bases). Germline lookup yields CDR1 SNHLY and CDR2 FYNNEI. Trimming left V 2 bases short and J 3 bases short, with 11 bases between. CDR3 length: 14 residues.

This chain uses TRBV13 with TRBJ2-1, with 7 bases identical to TRBD2. Per the germline V gene, CDR1 is PRHDT and CDR2 is FYEKMQ (reference sequence). V lost 6 bases and J lost 9; bases outside the gene matches: 8. This CDR3 has 13 residues. CDR3 residues: CASRKSGEVEQFF. The CDR3 nucleotides are TGTGCCAGCAGGAAAAGCGGGGAGGTTGAGCAGTTCTTC.

The rearrangement links TRBV7-6 to TRBJ2-5; a possible D gene is TRBD1 (5 bases). This CDR3 comprises 14 residues. Germline values: CDR1 SGHVS, CDR2 FNYEAQ. Trimming stripped 5 bases from V and 2 bases from J, with 12 bases between. CDR3 in amino acids: CASSLGHIQETQYF. In nucleotides, the CDR3 is TGTGCCAGCAGCCTGGGGCACATACAAGAGACCCAGTACTTC.

The chain recombines TRBV7-8 with TRBJ2-7; no clear D gene. V lost 1 base to trimming and J lost 4 bases, with 8 bases between them. The length of the CDR3 is 13 residues. CDR1 is SGHVS and CDR2 is FQNEAQ in the germline V gene. The CDR3 DNA reads TGTGCCAGCAGCTTAGAAATTGCGTACGAGCAGTACTTC. Translation: CASSLEIAYEQYF.

The rearrangement links TRBV2 to TRBJ1-4; 8 bases are a match to TRBD1. The V segment lost 2 bases and the J segment 8 bases; nucleotides outside the gene matches: 4. The germline gives CDR1 SNHLY, CDR2 FYNNEI. The CDR3 is made up of 14 amino acids. CDR3 protein: CASSEQGAVEKLFF. CDR3 sequence (DNA): TGTGCCAGCAGTGAACAGGGGGCGGTCGAAAAACTGTTTTTT.

The chain links TRBV27 to TRBJ1-1; D is possibly TRBD1 (5 bases). There are 17 residues in the CDR3. Germline V lookup: CDR1 MNHEY, CDR2 SMNVEV (reference sequence). Trimming stripped 3 bases from V and 4 bases from J, with 21 bases between. CDR3 amino acids: CASSFHGTTQRGTEAFF. The CDR3 DNA is TGTGCCAGCAGTTTCCACGGGACTACCCAAAGAGGCACTGAAGCTTTCTTT.

This clone was detected only a few times. This sequence joins TRBV5-1 and TRBJ2-3; D remains ambiguous. Trimming pared 5 bases from V and 2 bases from J, leaving 6 bases between. Germline CDR1 is SGHRS and CDR2 is YFSETQ. This CDR3 has 12 amino acids. The CDR3 region is CASSWATDTQYF. CDR3 coding DNA: TGCGCCAGCAGTTGGGCCACAGATACGCAGTATTTT.

The V and J genes are TRBV6-6 and TRBJ2-7, with 9 bases aligning to TRBD1. CDR3 length equals 15 residues. The V gene's germline CDR1 is MNHNY and CDR2 SVGAGI (reference sequence). The V segment lost 7 bases and the J segment 4 bases; nucleotides outside the gene matches: 11. The CDR3, as DNA: TGTGCCAGCAAACCGGGACAGGGCTTTTTTTACGAGCAGTACTTC. It encodes CASKPGQGFFYEQYF.

The rearrangement uses TRBV29-1 and TRBJ2-2; 9 positions agree with TRBD1. The CDR3 length is 14 residues. The germline V gene has CDR1 SQVTM and CDR2 ANQGSEA. Trimming took 5 bases from V and 4 from J; bases not matched to a gene: 5. CDR3 sequence reads: CSVSGQGGTGELFF. The CDR3 coding sequence is TGCAGCGTTTCGGGACAGGGCGGCACCGGGGAGCTGTTTTTT.

The gene calls are TRBV6-6 and TRBJ1-2; no clear D. V shed 6 bases and J shed 4 bases, with 15 bases lying between them. Germline CDR1 is MNHNY and CDR2 is SVGAGI (reference sequence). The CDR3 runs 14 residues. CDR3 loop: CASSEGGGTYGYTF. The DNA of the CDR3 is TGTGCCAGCAGCGAAGGAGGTGGTACCTATGGCTACACCTTC.

In this sample, this clone turned up a few times. The V call is TRBV6-1, the J call TRBJ2-3; 11 positions match TRBD1. V lost 3 bases and J lost 4; bases outside the gene matches: 6. The CDR3 runs 16 residues. The germline V gene has CDR1 MNHNS and CDR2 SASEGT. The CDR3 loop reads CASSDFGGQGADTQYF. CDR3 DNA sequence: TGTGCCAGCAGTGATTTCGGGGGACAGGGGGCAGATACGCAGTATTTT.

The chain is built from TRBV5-1 and TRBJ1-1, with TRBD1 as a possible D gene (6 bases). V lost 2 bases, J lost 3 bases, and 20 bases lay in between. Germline V gene lookup returns CDR1 SGHRS and CDR2 YFSETQ. The CDR3 has 17 amino acids. CDR3 sequence: CASSFRTRDTGYTEAFF. For the CDR3, the DNA is TGCGCCAGCAGCTTTCGAACCCGGGACACGGGGTACACTGAAGCTTTCTTT.

V gene TRBV2 combines with J gene TRBJ1-5; D ambiguous. Per the germline V gene, CDR1 is SNHLY and CDR2 is FYNNEI. The CDR3 is 12 amino acids. V was trimmed by 5 bases and J by 4 bases, leaving 6 bases between them. As DNA, the CDR3 is TGTGCCAGCAGTCCGGTGAATCAGCCCCAGCATTTT. This gives the protein CASSPVNQPQHF. Combining the CDR3 with reference TRBV2 and TRBJ1-5 gives the whole variable domain EPEVTQTPSHQVTQMGQEVILRCVPISNHLYFYWYRQILGQKVEFLVSFYNNEISEKSEIFDDQFSVERPDGSNFTLKIRSTKLEDSAMYFCASSPVNQPQHFGDGTRLSIL.

J is TRBJ2-4 and V is TRBV19, with TRBD1 as a possible D gene (5 bases). V was pared by 3 bases and J by 0 bases, with 6 bases between. The CDR3 runs to 14 residues. Looked up from germline, CDR1 is LNHDA and CDR2 is SQIVND (reference sequence). The DNA for the CDR3 is TGTGCCAGTAGTATTCAGGGAGCCAAAAACATTCAGTACTTC. Translating it yields CASSIQGAKNIQYF.

The chain couples TRBV7-2 to TRBJ1-5; TRBD1 is a possible D gene (6 bases). This CDR3 comprises 13 residues. The germline gives CDR1 SGHTA, CDR2 FQGNSA. Trimming cost V 4 bases and J 5 bases, with 9 bases left between them. The CDR3 reads CASSYRDHQPQHF. The DNA of the CDR3 is TGTGCCAGCAGCTACAGGGACCATCAGCCCCAGCATTTT.

The chain carries TRBV30 and TRBJ1-5; D perhaps matches TRBD1 (6 bases). This CDR3 contains 16 residues. CDR1 is GTSNPN, CDR2 SVGIG, per germline (reference sequence). Trimming left V 5 bases short and J 4 bases short, with 21 bases between. CDR3: CAWAKPISTGNQPQHF. As DNA, the CDR3 is TGTGCCTGGGCCAAGCCAATAAGCACAGGGAATCAGCCCCAGCATTTT.

The chain recombines TRBV11-3 with TRBJ2-7; 7 nucleotides line up with TRBD1. The CDR3 loop spans 15 amino acids. Per germline, CDR1 SGHNT and CDR2 YENEEA. J gave up 2 bases and V 0 bases, and 4 bases lay outside the gene matches. CDR3 sequence reads: CASSLEGGATYEQYF. The DNA for the CDR3 is TGTGCCAGCAGCTTAGAAGGGGGCGCGACCTACGAGCAGTACTTC.